The 9 T cell receptor beta chains given below trace back to one sample, sequenced in a study of T cell repertoires in cytomegalovirus infection. From the reads, TCRdb called clonotypes with MiXCR, one entry per CDR3 protein. The sample consists of 300,000 to 450,000 distinct CDR3 sequences, 15% to 20% of them appearing once. The sequencing input was PBMCs. The source is a human donor in good health (CMV status not recorded). Some clones in this sample may be carry-over from other donors' samples.

This clonotype was observed at least ten times. The V call is TRBV7-8, the J call TRBJ1-1; 7 bases map to TRBD1. CDR1 and CDR2 from the germline V gene are SGHVS and FQNEAQ. The CDR3 is 16 amino acids. The V and J ends lost 4 bases and 0 bases, in that order; junction bases with no gene match: 8. The CDR3 loop is CASSSIQGIMNTEAFF. The CDR3 DNA reads as TGTGCCAGCAGCTCCATACAGGGGATCATGAACACTGAAGCTTTCTTT.

J is TRBJ1-2 and V is TRBV20-1; 8 nucleotides match TRBD1. Trimming removed 1 base from V and 5 bases from J; junction bases left unmatched: 15. The length of the CDR3 is 17 residues. The V gene's germline CDR1 is DFQATT and CDR2 SNEGSKA (reference sequence). As DNA, the CDR3 is TGCAGTGCTAGAGTGTCGGACAGGGAAACCTTTGGGTATGGCTACACCTTC. This encodes CSARVSDRETFGYGYTF.

This clonotype was seen repeatedly, ten times or more. V gene TRBV6-1 combines with J gene TRBJ1-5; 7 bases are shared with TRBD1. In germline, CDR1 is MNHNS, CDR2 SASEGT. CDR3 length: 14 amino acids. V shed 6 bases, J shed 9 bases, and the junction held 11 bases outside the gene matches. CDR3 nucleotides: TGTGCCAGCAGAGAGGGGGCAGGCCGGGCGCCCCAGCATTTT. It is translated as CASREGAGRAPQHF.

The genes are TRBV5-1 and TRBJ1-2; 7 positions match TRBD1. The CDR3 spans 15 residues. The V gene end was trimmed by 4 bases and the J gene end by 4 bases; junction bases not matched to a gene: 10. In germline, CDR1 is SGHRS, CDR2 YFSETQ. CDR3 DNA: TGCGCCAGCAGCGTCGACAGGGATGGGAGCTATGGCTACACCTTC. It codes for CASSVDRDGSYGYTF.

This clonotype was seen ten or more times. The chain couples TRBV7-9 to TRBJ1-4; weak D call: TRBD1 (5 bases). Germline-derived CDR1 and CDR2 are SEHNR and FQNEAQ (reference sequence). Trimming took 5 bases from V and 5 from J, leaving 12 bases between them. The CDR3 extends over 14 amino acids. CDR3 amino acids: CASSPGRPNEKLFF. The CDR3 DNA follows: TGTGCCAGCAGCCCGGGACGGCCGAATGAAAAACTGTTTTTT.

There are many counts of this clonotype. The rearrangement uses TRBV5-1 and TRBJ1-1; a possible D gene is TRBD1 (6 bases). Germline CDR1 is SGHRS and CDR2 is YFSETQ. This CDR3 region has 16 residues. V lost 2 bases, J lost 3 bases, and 17 bases lay in between. CDR3 bases: TGCGCCAGCAGCTTCGTCATCGGGGGCAAACACACTGAAGCTTTCTTT. It translates to CASSFVIGGKHTEAFF.

This clonotype was found many times. CDR3 region: CASSRGVEQFF. The CDR3 coding sequence is TGTGCCAGCAGCCGAGGGGTTGAGCAGTTCTTC. The rearrangement joins TRBV7-2 to TRBJ2-1; the D gene could be TRBD1 or TRBD2 (5 bases each). Trimming removed 5 bases from V and 9 bases from J, with 8 bases in between. The CDR3 is 11 residues long. Germline V gene lookup returns CDR1 SGHTA and CDR2 FQGNSA. Full variable domain (remainder filled in from reference TRBV7-2 and TRBJ2-1): GAGVSQSPSNKVTEKGKDVELRCDPISGHTALYWYRQSLGQGLEFLIYFQGNSAPDKSGLPSDRFSAERTGGSVSTLTIQRTQQEDSAVYLCASSRGVEQFFGPGTRLTVL.

This clonotype was seen only a few times. J is TRBJ2-5 and V is TRBV28, with TRBD2 identical over 8 bases. The J segment lost 7 bases and the V segment lost 5 bases, leaving 9 bases of the junction unmatched. CDR3 length: 14 residues. The germline V gene encodes CDR1 MDHEN and CDR2 SYDVKM. The CDR3 nucleotides read TGTGCCAGCAGTAGCGGGGGCGCGACGGGGACCCAGTACTTC. This encodes CASSSGGATGTQYF. Looking up the rest from reference TRBV28 and TRBJ2-5 gives the full variable domain: DVKVTQSSRYLVKRTGEKVFLECVQDMDHENMFWYRQDPGLGLRLIYFSYDVKMKEKGDIPEGYSVSREKKERFSLILESASTNQTSMYLCASSSGGATGTQYFGPGTRLLVL.

This clonotype came up a few times. V and J are TRBV5-6 and TRBJ2-4; 7 bases match TRBD1. The CDR3 sequence is 14 residues long. Germline CDR1 and CDR2: SGHDT and YYEEEE. Germline trimming cut 4 bases from V and 0 bases from J; bases unmatched to any gene: 1. CDR3 sequence (DNA): TGTGCCAGCAGCGGGACAGTAGCCAAAAACATTCAGTACTTC. This sequence encodes CASSGTVAKNIQYF.